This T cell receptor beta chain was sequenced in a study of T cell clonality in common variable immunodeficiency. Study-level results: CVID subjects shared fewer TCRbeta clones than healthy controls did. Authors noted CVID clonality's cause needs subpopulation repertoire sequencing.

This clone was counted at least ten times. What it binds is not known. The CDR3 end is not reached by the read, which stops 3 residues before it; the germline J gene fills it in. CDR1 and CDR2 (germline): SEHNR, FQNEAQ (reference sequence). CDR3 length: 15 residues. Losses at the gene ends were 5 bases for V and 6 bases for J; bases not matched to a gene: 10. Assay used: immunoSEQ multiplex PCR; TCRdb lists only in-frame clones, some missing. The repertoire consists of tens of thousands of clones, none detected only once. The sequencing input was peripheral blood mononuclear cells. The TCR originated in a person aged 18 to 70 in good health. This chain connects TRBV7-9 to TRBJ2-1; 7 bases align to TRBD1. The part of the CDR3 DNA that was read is TGTGCCAGCAGCCTCTGGGGCCGGGACAGCAATGAG. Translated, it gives CASSLWGRDSNE. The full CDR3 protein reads CASSLWGRDSNEQFF.